The 20 T cell receptor beta chains reported below all come from one sample, sequenced in a study of response to subunit inactivated influenza vaccine. TCRdb reprocessed the RT-PCR reads via MiXCR and lists one record per CDR3 protein. This table holds about 800,000 distinct CDR3 sequences, about 20% found once. The specimen comprised PBMCs from blood, sampled 4 to 6 days after vaccination. Source of these receptors: a man aged 50-59 years who received an inactivated influenza vaccine.

This clonotype was observed a few times. The chain recombines TRBV7-6 with TRBJ2-1, with TRBD2 matching 11 bases. The CDR3 is 18 amino acids. The V and J ends lost 2 bases and 0 bases, in that order; junction bases with no gene match: 6. Germline-derived CDR1 and CDR2 are SGHVS and FNYEAQ. The CDR3 nucleotides read TGTGCCAGCAGCTTACAGACTAGCGGGGATTCCTCCTACAATGAGCAGTTCTTC. The encoded protein is CASSLQTSGDSSYNEQFF.

This clonotype showed up just a few times. J is TRBJ2-5 and V is TRBV10-3, with no clear D. Trimming took off 0 bases at V and 4 bases at J, with 6 bases between the two ends. The CDR3 spans 13 residues. The germline V gene has CDR1 ENHRY and CDR2 SYGVKD. CDR3 region: CAISESSRETQYF. CDR3 DNA: TGTGCCATCAGTGAGTCAAGTAGAGAGACCCAGTACTTC.

The gene calls are TRBV10-2 and TRBJ2-7, with TRBD2 identical over 7 bases. V lost 0 bases to trimming and J lost 3 bases; unmatched junction nucleotides: 5. The CDR3 extends over 15 amino acids. Germline V gene data show CDR1 as WSHSY and CDR2 as SAAADI. Written as DNA, the CDR3 is TGCGCCAGCAGTGAGTCCCCTAGCGGAAACTACGAGCAGTACTTC. Translation gives CASSESPSGNYEQYF.

There are a few counts of this clonotype. Germline and junction disagree at one end, which may indicate a read error. V is TRBV20-1 and J is TRBJ1-2, with 7 bases lining up with TRBD1. The CDR3 runs 14 residues. Per germline, CDR1 DFQATT and CDR2 SNEGSKA (reference sequence). CDR3 bases: TGCAGTGCCAGAGAAGGCAGGGGGGGTTATGGCTACACCTTC. Protein sequence: CSAREGRGGYGYTF.

J is TRBJ1-3 and V is TRBV6-2 or TRBV6-3; no definite D call. Between the trimmed V and J ends, which lost 2 bases and 0 bases, there was a span of 11 bases. The CDR3 runs 16 residues. CDR1 is MNHEY, CDR2 SVGEGT, per germline. CDR3 sequence reads: CASSYQQPRSGNTIYF. The CDR3 bases are TGTGCCAGCAGTTACCAACAGCCACGCTCTGGAAACACCATATATTTT.

This clonotype showed up just a few times. The chain links TRBV7-2 to TRBJ2-1; unclear D gene. Germline V gene data show CDR1 as SGHTA and CDR2 as FQGNSA. This CDR3 spans 14 amino acids. The V and J ends lost 2 bases and 8 bases respectively, with 13 bases between them. The CDR3 is CASSLRREFDEQFF. The CDR3 DNA follows: TGTGCCAGCAGCTTACGCCGTGAGTTCGATGAGCAGTTCTTC.

This clonotype was seen a few times. The chain uses TRBV15 and TRBJ1-4, with 7 positions matching TRBD1. Germline CDR1 reads LNHNV; CDR2 reads YYDKDF (reference sequence). The CDR3 has 15 amino acids. The V gene end was trimmed by 0 bases and the J gene end by 8 bases; junction bases not matched to a gene: 6. The CDR3 sequence: CATSRDIQGKEKLFF. The CDR3 nucleotides are TGTGCCACCAGCAGAGATATACAGGGGAAAGAAAAACTGTTTTTT.

This clonotype was detected only a few times. V is TRBV12-5 and J is TRBJ1-2, with a tentative D call TRBD1 (6 bases). Germline V gene data show CDR1 as LGHNT and CDR2 as FRNRAP. This CDR3 comprises 13 residues. The V and J ends lost 5 bases and 5 bases respectively, with 12 bases between them. The CDR3: CASGPDSVYGYTF. Here the CDR3 DNA reads TGTGCTAGTGGTCCGGACAGCGTATATGGCTACACCTTC. Looking up the rest from reference TRBV12-5 and TRBJ1-2 gives the full variable domain: DARVTQTPRHKVTEMGQEVTMRCQPILGHNTVFWYRQTMMQGLELLAYFRNRAPLDDSGMPKDRFSAEMPDATLATLKIQPSEPRDSAVYFCASGPDSVYGYTFGSGTRLTVV.

The sample holds a few counts of this clonotype. The chain combines TRBV7-9 with TRBJ2-7; 8 bases are a match to TRBD2. The germline V gene has CDR1 SEHNR and CDR2 FQNEAQ (reference sequence). The CDR3 runs to 17 residues. The ends lost 0 bases at V and 4 bases at J; junction bases unmatched: 11. CDR3 nucleotide sequence: TGTGCCAGCAGCTTAGCGTCCACTAGCGGAGGCATGTACGAGCAGTACTTC. Its translation: CASSLASTSGGMYEQYF.

This clonotype has more than one count but fewer than ten. The chain employs TRBV29-1 and TRBJ2-7; D unclear. This CDR3 region has 12 residues. V was cut by 5 bases and J by 4 bases, with 12 bases left in between. CDR1 and CDR2 (germline): SQVTM, ANQGSEA. The CDR3 nucleotides are TGCAGCGTTCTATTTGGACCTTACGAGCAGTACTTC. Translating gives CSVLFGPYEQYF.

This chain links TRBV12-3 or TRBV12-4 with TRBJ2-5, with unresolved D. The CDR3 covers 14 residues. V was cut by 2 bases and J by 1 base, with 8 bases left in between. CDR3 nucleotides: TGTGCCAGCAGTTTAAGGTACACCCAAGAGACCCAGTACTTC. Translating it yields CASSLRYTQETQYF.

This clonotype came up once. V is TRBV20-1 and J is TRBJ1-1; a weak D match, TRBD1 (5 bases). The germline CDR1 and CDR2 sequences are DFQATT and SNEGSKA (reference sequence). The CDR3 spans 16 residues. The V end lost 0 bases, the J end lost 1 base, and 15 bases lay between the germline ends. CDR3 nucleotides: TGCAGTGCTAGAGATGTGGGACGGCCCCGGAACACTGAAGCTTTCTTT. This encodes CSARDVGRPRNTEAFF.

This clonotype was counted ten times or more. J is TRBJ2-1 and V is TRBV5-5; tentative D call: TRBD2 (5 bases). Deletions cut 4 bases from V and 11 bases from J, with 10 bases between. CDR1 is SGHKS, CDR2 YYEKEE, per germline (reference sequence). The CDR3 runs to 11 residues. CDR3 in amino acids: CASSLGLKQFF. Written as DNA, the CDR3 is TGTGCCAGCAGCCTCGGACTCAAGCAGTTCTTC. Variable domain in full (rest from reference TRBV5-5 and TRBJ2-1): DAGVTQSPTHLIKTRGQQVTLRCSPISGHKSVSWYQQVLGQGPQFIFQYYEKEERGRGNFPDRFSARQFPNYSSELNVNALLLGDSALYLCASSLGLKQFFGPGTRLTVL.

This clonotype was observed a handful of times. The chain employs TRBV7-2 and TRBJ2-1; 10 bases are a match to TRBD2. The trim removed 1 base at V and 2 bases at J, leaving 5 bases unmatched. The CDR3 is 17 amino acids. Per germline, CDR1 SGHTA and CDR2 FQGNSA. CDR3 DNA sequence: TGTGCCAGCAGCTTAGTTCCTAGCGGGGGACCCTACAATGAGCAGTTCTTC. Encoded protein: CASSLVPSGGPYNEQFF.

This clonotype was recorded many times. The genes are TRBV7-2 and TRBJ1-2; D perhaps matches TRBD1 (6 bases). The germline V gene encodes CDR1 SGHTA and CDR2 FQGNSA. The CDR3 runs 14 residues. V was pared by 5 bases and J by 0 bases, with 10 bases between. This chain's CDR3 is CASSPRTANYGYTF. The CDR3 region has the DNA TGTGCCAGCAGCCCACGGACAGCTAACTATGGCTACACCTTC.

The V and J genes are TRBV29-1 and TRBJ2-2; no firm D call. The CDR3 length is 14 residues. Trimming took off 3 bases at V and 1 base at J, with 9 bases between the two ends. Germline CDR1 is SQVTM and CDR2 is ANQGSEA. The CDR3 DNA follows: TGCAGCGTTGACGGCAGTAAGAACACCGGGGAGCTGTTTTTT. Residues: CSVDGSKNTGELFF.

J is TRBJ2-1 and V is TRBV11-2; TRBD2 matches at 10 bases. From germline, CDR1 is SGHAT and CDR2 FQNNGV. The CDR3 length is 16 residues. Germline trimming cut 7 bases from V and 3 bases from J; bases unmatched to any gene: 9. This CDR3 reads CASNPYLAGDYNEQFF. The CDR3 DNA follows: TGTGCCAGCAACCCCTACCTAGCGGGAGACTACAATGAGCAGTTCTTC.

This clonotype was recorded a few times. This sequence joins TRBV27 and TRBJ2-2; TRBD2 matches 7 bases. The V segment lost 4 bases and the J segment 1 base; nucleotides outside the gene matches: 9. The CDR3 sequence is 17 residues long. Germline-derived CDR1 and CDR2 are MNHEY and SMNVEV (reference sequence). The CDR3 is CASSWSRGGRNTGELFF. CDR3 DNA sequence: TGTGCCAGCAGTTGGAGCCGCGGGGGACGGAACACCGGGGAGCTGTTTTTT.

The J gene is TRBJ2-2, the V gene TRBV20-1, with D possibly being TRBD1 (6 bases). V lost 0 bases, J lost 0 bases, and 8 bases lay in between. CDR1 and CDR2 (germline): DFQATT, SNEGSKA (reference sequence). This CDR3 comprises 15 residues. The CDR3 DNA reads as TGCAGTGCTAGAGAGGGACACCCGAACACCGGGGAGCTGTTTTTT. Translated, it gives CSAREGHPNTGELFF.

This clonotype was seen a handful of times. The chain is built from TRBV4-3 and TRBJ2-1; 7 bases line up with TRBD2. The CDR3 totals 17 residues. V was clipped by 0 bases and J by 1 base; unmatched bases: 6. The V gene's germline CDR1 is LGHNA and CDR2 YSLEER. CDR3 nucleotides: TGCGCCAGCAGCCAAGAGGTCCCTAGCGGATCCTACAATGAGCAGTTCTTC. Protein: CASSQEVPSGSYNEQFF.